The source of this T cell receptor (beta chain) is a study of blood T cell repertoires in COVID-19. Study details: Spain, Italy and the United States supplied samples that represented acute and convalescent COVID-19.

Original processing methods: Amplification of reference gene primers was used by the study to estimate nucleated cell counts. Here immunoSEQ multiplex PCR was the method, and the copy in TCRdb shows in-frame clones only, minus some. That table gives V, J and clone size, and the DNA gave D and trimming. The sample carries 90,000 to 120,000 clones, around 80% recorded once. Germline values: CDR1 SGHTA, CDR2 FQGNSA. The CDR3 loop spans 15 amino acids. The V segment lost 2 bases and the J segment 4 bases; nucleotides outside the gene matches: 5. The rearrangement uses TRBV7-2 and TRBJ2-3; 8 nucleotides agree with TRBD1. The sample was peripheral blood. The clonotype originates from an older man with acute or convalescent COVID-19. The CDR3 DNA sequence: TGTGCCAGCAGCTTATCAGGACAGGGCCCAGATACGCAGTATTTT. Amino acids: CASSLSGQGPDTQYF.